A single sample gave rise to the 14 T cell receptor beta chains below, sequenced in a study of response to subunit inactivated influenza vaccine. TCRdb re-called the RT-PCR reads with MiXCR, one entry per CDR3 protein. This sample has hundreds of thousands of distinct CDR3 sequences, with 9.5% to 15% found just once. Sequenced material: non-naive T cells sorted from PBMCs, taken roughly 2 weeks before vaccination. The source of these receptors is a man aged 45-65 years who received an inactivated influenza vaccine.

V and J are TRBV7-2 and TRBJ2-3, with D perhaps matching TRBD1 or TRBD2 (5 bases each). CDR1 and CDR2 from the germline V gene are SGHTA and FQGNSA. V lost 4 bases and J 2 bases, leaving 16 bases between the germline ends. This CDR3 region has 16 residues. Here the CDR3 DNA reads TGTGCCAGCAGCTGGGACCCAGACACGTCCACAGATACGCAGTATTTT. Its protein is CASSWDPDTSTDTQYF.

The chain employs TRBV20-1 and TRBJ2-5, with D perhaps given as TRBD1 or TRBD2 (6 bases each). The CDR3 is 11 amino acids. The V gene lost 7 bases and the J gene lost 2 bases, with 8 bases spanning the gap. Germline V gene sequence: CDR1 DFQATT, CDR2 SNEGSKA (reference sequence). CDR3 nucleotide sequence: TGCAGTGGCGGGACACAAGAGACCCAGTACTTC. This encodes CSGGTQETQYF.

The chain is built from TRBV3-1 and TRBJ2-3; TRBD2 matches 10 bases. Germline loops: CDR1 LGHDT, CDR2 YNNKEL (reference sequence). The CDR3 is 16 amino acids. The V gene end was trimmed by 6 bases and the J gene end by 5 bases; junction bases not matched to a gene: 11. CDR3 residues: CASRRTGTSAGDTQYF. CDR3 coding DNA: TGTGCCAGCAGGCGAACCGGGACTAGCGCCGGAGATACGCAGTATTTT.

This chain uses TRBV20-1 with TRBJ2-1; 9 bases align to TRBD2. In germline, CDR1 is DFQATT, CDR2 SNEGSKA (reference sequence). There are 17 residues in the CDR3. Trimming took 3 bases from V and 0 from J; bases not matched to a gene: 9. CDR3 in DNA: TGCAGTGCTAGCCCTTTAGCGGGGGCCCGCTCCTACAATGAGCAGTTCTTC. Its translation: CSASPLAGARSYNEQFF.

In DNA, the CDR3 is TGCAGTGCTAGAGATCAGAACAGGGGGTCCCAAGAGACCCAGTACTTC. This codes for CSARDQNRGSQETQYF. The rearrangement uses TRBV20-1 and TRBJ2-5; 8 positions match TRBD1. The V and J ends lost 0 bases and 1 base, in that order; junction bases with no gene match: 7. From germline, CDR1 is DFQATT and CDR2 SNEGSKA (reference sequence). The CDR3 is made up of 16 amino acids.

The sample holds many counts of this clonotype. The V call is TRBV27, the J call TRBJ1-1, with unresolved D. This CDR3 comprises 12 residues. Germline lookup yields CDR1 MNHEY and CDR2 SMNVEV (reference sequence). Trimming pared 3 bases from V and 7 bases from J, leaving 9 bases between. CDR3 in DNA: TGTGCCAGCAGTTTCCCCTCAGGTGAAGCTTTCTTT. Its translation is CASSFPSGEAFF.

The chain couples TRBV5-1 to TRBJ2-5; a weak D match, TRBD1 (5 bases). Germline CDR1 reads SGHRS; CDR2 reads YFSETQ. V gave up 0 bases and J gave up 0 bases, with 9 bases separating them. The CDR3 is 15 amino acids. CDR3 sequence (DNA): TGCGCCAGCAGCTTGGGGCAGGGAAACCAAGAGACCCAGTACTTC. Its protein is CASSLGQGNQETQYF. Based on the CDR3 plus reference TRBV5-1 and TRBJ2-5, the full variable domain is KAGVTQTPRYLIKTRGQQVTLSCSPISGHRSVSWYQQTPGQGLQFLFEYFSETQRNKGNFPGRFSGRQFSNSRSEMNVSTLELGDSALYLCASSLGQGNQETQYFGPGTRLLVL.

The chain employs TRBV20-1 and TRBJ1-2; D perhaps matches TRBD1 (6 bases). The germline V gene has CDR1 DFQATT and CDR2 SNEGSKA (reference sequence). The CDR3 runs 14 residues. The germline V and J ends were trimmed by 2 bases and 7 bases, with 17 bases remaining between them. CDR3 amino acids: CSARRGRDPAGYTF. The CDR3 coding sequence is TGCAGTGCTAGAAGGGGGAGGGATCCTGCTGGCTACACCTTC.

The J gene is TRBJ2-2, the V gene TRBV5-1; D possibly uses TRBD1 or TRBD2 (5 bases each). There are 14 residues in the CDR3. CDR1 and CDR2 from the germline V gene are SGHRS and YFSETQ. V dropped 1 base and J dropped 6 bases, with 10 bases sitting between them. CDR3: CASSLSQGPGELFF. For the CDR3, the DNA is TGCGCCAGCAGCTTGAGTCAGGGACCCGGGGAGCTGTTTTTT.

The table lists this clonotype with many counts. The chain uses TRBV20-1 and TRBJ2-3; the D gene could be TRBD1 or TRBD2 (5 bases each). The germline CDR1 and CDR2 sequences are DFQATT and SNEGSKA (reference sequence). Trimming took 3 bases from V and 1 from J, leaving 11 bases between them. The CDR3 runs 14 residues. CDR3 protein: CSARGVGGTDTQYF. The CDR3 bases are TGCAGTGCTAGGGGGGTCGGGGGCACAGATACGCAGTATTTT.

This clonotype was found many times. The chain links TRBV12-3 or TRBV12-4 to TRBJ2-1; 10 bases are a match to TRBD2. The trim removed 1 base at V and 2 bases at J, leaving 17 bases unmatched. There are 21 residues in the CDR3. The CDR3 sequence is CASSLVNRLAGGGGAYNEQFF. CDR3 coding DNA: TGTGCCAGCAGTTTAGTGAACAGGTTAGCGGGAGGCGGGGGGGCCTACAATGAGCAGTTCTTC.

This clonotype was recorded a few times. The rearrangement links TRBV14 to TRBJ2-3; D not resolved. The CDR3 sequence is 16 residues long. V shed 5 bases and J shed 3 bases, with 18 bases lying between them. Germline V gene data show CDR1 as SGHDN and CDR2 as FVKESK. CDR3 amino acids: CASSKGRNTGTDTQYF. The CDR3 region has the DNA TGTGCCAGCAGCAAAGGCCGAAACACGGGTACAGATACGCAGTATTTT.

This clonotype has just a few counts. The gene calls are TRBV2 and TRBJ1-5; TRBD1 might be the D (6 bases). The CDR3 spans 15 residues. V shed 6 bases and J shed 7 bases, with 19 bases lying between them. CDR1 is SNHLY, CDR2 FYNNEI, per germline. DNA of the CDR3: TGTGCCAGCAGGCAACAGGGCGGCCTCCACCAGCCCCAGCATTTT. Translating gives CASRQQGGLHQPQHF.

This chain connects TRBV2 to TRBJ2-1; D may be TRBD1 (5 bases). Germline V lookup: CDR1 SNHLY, CDR2 FYNNEI. V was cut by 6 bases and J by 3 bases, with 15 bases left in between. The length of the CDR3 is 15 residues. The chain's CDR3 is CASSDRNRNYNEQFF. Written as DNA, the CDR3 is TGTGCCAGCAGCGACCGAAACAGGAACTACAATGAGCAGTTCTTC.